The source of this TCR beta chain is a study of control samples from healthy donors and cancer patients. Generated by immunoSEQ multiplex PCR, the TCRdb table keeps only in-frame clones and is missing some. The sample lists 150,000 or so clones; 90% to 95% were seen once. In germline, CDR1 is SNHLY, CDR2 FYNNEI. V dropped 3 bases and J dropped 2 bases, with 11 bases sitting between them. The CDR3 totals 15 residues. What was sequenced was blood. The receptor was derived from a man aged 35-49 years in good health. The chain combines TRBV2 with TRBJ2-1; TRBD2 might be the D (5 bases). The CDR3 region has the DNA TGTGCCAGCAGTGAGGGAGCAGTTGCCTACAATGAGCAGTTCTTC. This translates into CASSEGAVAYNEQFF.